The 9 T cell receptor beta chains listed next were all sequenced from one sample in a study of blood T cell repertoires in COVID-19. TCRdb keeps only in-frame clones here, not all; method: immunoSEQ multiplex PCR. The sample contains hundreds of thousands of clones, roughly 90% of which appear only once. Sequencing was carried out using peripheral blood. The receptors come from a woman aged 55-70 years with COVID-19, enrolled during active disease.

This clone was observed a few times. V gene TRBV7-8 combines with J gene TRBJ1-4; D not certain. Trimming stripped 1 base from V and 8 bases from J, with 17 bases between. CDR3 length: 16 amino acids. Per the germline V gene, CDR1 is SGHVS and CDR2 is FQNEAQ. CDR3 in DNA: TGTGCCAGCAGCTTAGAATCTCTCAGAACACCCGAAAAACTGTTTTTT. This translates into CASSLESLRTPEKLFF.

The rearrangement joins TRBV6-6 to TRBJ2-1; unclear D gene. The CDR3 consists of 14 residues. Trimming took 2 bases from V and 0 from J, leaving 5 bases between them. Germline CDR1 is MNHNY and CDR2 is SVGAGI (reference sequence). The DNA of the CDR3 is TGTGCCAGCAGTTACGGCCTCTCCTACAATGAGCAGTTCTTC. Protein sequence: CASSYGLSYNEQFF.

The rearrangement links TRBV6-5 to TRBJ2-3; D uncertain. The CDR3 covers 11 residues. CDR1 and CDR2 (germline): MNHEY, SVGAGI. V was trimmed by 8 bases and J by 6 bases, leaving 9 bases between them. The CDR3 DNA reads TGTGCCAGCTCACCCGGGGATACGCAGTATTTT. This codes for CASSPGDTQYF.

The chain carries TRBV7-2 and TRBJ1-1; unclear D gene. Germline V gene sequence: CDR1 SGHTA, CDR2 FQGNSA. V was trimmed by 3 bases and J by 0 bases, leaving 11 bases between them. The CDR3 has 15 residues. CDR3 bases: TGTGCCAGCAGCTTGGGCAGTGATATGAACACTGAAGCTTTCTTT. Protein product: CASSLGSDMNTEAFF.

CDR3 bases: TGCGCCAGCAGCCCCGTCGACAGGGGCACAGATACGCAGTATTTT. This sequence encodes CASSPVDRGTDTQYF. The genes are TRBV5-1 and TRBJ2-3, with 7 bases that match TRBD1. CDR1 SGHRS and CDR2 YFSETQ come from the germline V gene. After removal of 4 bases from V and 1 base from J, the junction contained 6 bases not matched to a gene. The CDR3 is made up of 15 amino acids.

The chain employs TRBV2 and TRBJ1-2; D remains unclear. The CDR3 totals 13 residues. Trimming took 1 base from V and 8 from J, leaving 11 bases between them. Germline CDR1 reads SNHLY; CDR2 reads FYNNEI. The CDR3 region is CASSEGRGYGYTF. Here the CDR3 DNA reads TGTGCCAGCAGTGAAGGACGGGGTTACGGCTACACCTTC.

The chain employs TRBV27 and TRBJ2-7, with D tentatively TRBD1 (6 bases). Trimming removed 4 bases from V and 1 base from J, with 14 bases in between. CDR3 length: 15 residues. Germline V gene sequence: CDR1 MNHEY, CDR2 SMNVEV (reference sequence). CDR3 bases: TGTGCCAGCAGTTCCTACAGGGTAAGGTCCTACGAGCAGTACTTC. Translation: CASSSYRVRSYEQYF.

This clone was observed a single time. The chain recombines TRBV13 with TRBJ2-5; a weak D match, TRBD1 (5 bases). Germline V gives CDR1 PRHDT, CDR2 FYEKMQ (reference sequence). V was cut by 1 base and J by 0 bases, with 6 bases left in between. CDR3 length: 14 amino acids. The CDR3 loop reads CASSLAGNQETQYF. The CDR3 DNA follows: TGTGCCAGCAGCTTAGCAGGGAACCAAGAGACCCAGTACTTC.

V is TRBV4-2 and J is TRBJ2-5; TRBD2 agrees at 12 bases. J gave up 2 bases and V 4 bases, and 5 bases lay outside the gene matches. The CDR3 is 16 residues long. Germline CDR1 and CDR2: LGHNA and YNFKEQ. The CDR3 protein is CASSRASGGEQETQYF. DNA for the CDR3: TGTGCCAGCAGCCGGGCTAGCGGGGGGGAACAAGAGACCCAGTACTTC.